This TCR beta chain was profiled in a study of OX40 agonist ivuxolimab in advanced cancers. Study overall: Patients received ivuxolimab, an agonistic anti-OX40 (CD134) antibody. Patients were infused with ivuxolimab every 2 weeks at 0.01 to 10 mg/kg. Dose-escalation cases comprised hepatocellular carcinoma, melanoma, renal cell or head and neck cancer.

Using immunoSEQ multiplex PCR, the repertoire was profiled, and TCRdb retains in-frame clones only, with some absent. The sample holds almost 80,000 clones, more than 80% seen once. The germline V gene encodes CDR1 SNHLY and CDR2 FYNNEI. The CDR3 has 14 residues. With V trimmed by 6 bases and J by 4 bases, 7 bases remained unmatched. This specimen consisted of CD4+ or CD8+ T cells sorted from blood, obtained in a trial of the OX40 agonist ivuxolimab. The chain carries TRBV2 and TRBJ1-1; 8 bases line up with TRBD1. The clonotype originates from an adult with an advanced solid tumor such as melanoma, head and neck, liver or kidney cancer. The DNA for the CDR3 is TGTGCCAGCAGGATAGACAGGGGTGCCACTGAAGCTTTCTTT. Its protein product is CASRIDRGATEAFF.